Each of the 27 T cell receptor beta chains below was sequenced from the same sample in a study of T cells after yellow fever vaccination. In TCRdb, the 5' RACE reads were re-called with MiXCR into one record per CDR3 protein. Here the sample spans about 430,000 distinct CDR3 sequences, about 17% being singletons. The sequencing here drew on PBMCs, taken before the yellow fever booster vaccination. Receptors originate from a young man who received the YFV17D yellow fever vaccine.

V gene TRBV5-1 combines with J gene TRBJ1-1; D remains ambiguous. Trimming shortened V by 5 bases and J by 0 bases, and 14 bases separated the two germline ends. The CDR3 has 15 amino acids. Per the germline V gene, CDR1 is SGHRS and CDR2 is YFSETQ. The CDR3 coding sequence is TGCGCCAGCAGACCAAAACCGGGAGTGAACACTGAAGCTTTCTTT. Translating it yields CASRPKPGVNTEAFF.

V is TRBV5-1 and J is TRBJ1-1, with TRBD1 as a possible D gene (6 bases). There are 14 residues in the CDR3. V shed 4 bases and J shed 3 bases, with 13 bases lying between them. In germline, CDR1 is SGHRS, CDR2 YFSETQ. The CDR3 spells CASSTGQSHTEAFF. The CDR3 nucleotides read TGCGCCAGCAGCACCGGACAGTCACACACTGAAGCTTTCTTT.

V gene TRBV4-3 combines with J gene TRBJ1-2; D not resolved. The CDR3 totals 15 residues. Trimming shortened V by 0 bases and J by 3 bases, and 11 bases separated the two germline ends. Germline CDR1 and CDR2: LGHNA and YSLEER. CDR3 region: CASSQDRVGYYGYTF. CDR3 nucleotide sequence: TGCGCCAGCAGCCAAGATCGGGTGGGGTACTATGGCTACACCTTC.

This clonotype was recorded a few times. The V call is TRBV4-2, the J call TRBJ1-3; 7 nucleotides match TRBD1. From germline, CDR1 is LGHNA and CDR2 YNFKEQ. The CDR3 is 17 amino acids. V lost 3 bases, J lost 2 bases, and 10 bases stayed unmatched. The DNA of the CDR3 is TGTGCCAGCAGCCAGGCCCGGACAGGTTTGGCTGGAAACACCATATATTTT. This encodes CASSQARTGLAGNTIYF.

Concerning this clonotype: This clone may be a read error of a much larger clone one base away. The V call is TRBV5-1, the J call TRBJ2-7; D uncertain. CDR1 is SGHRS, CDR2 YFSETQ, per germline. The length of the CDR3 is 13 residues. Trimming stripped 4 bases from V and 1 base from J, with 9 bases between. This chain's CDR3 is CASSVTESYEQYF. CDR3 nucleotide sequence: TGCGCCAGCAGCGTTACTGAATCCTACGAGCAGTACTTC.

This clonotype was counted only a few times. This chain joins TRBV20-1 and TRBJ2-7, with 9 nucleotides matching TRBD1. V lost 2 bases, J lost 6 bases, and 5 bases stayed unmatched. Germline loops: CDR1 DFQATT, CDR2 SNEGSKA (reference sequence). This CDR3 is 13 amino acids long. The CDR3 spells CSARRQGDSEQYF. The CDR3 DNA is TGCAGTGCTAGACGACAGGGGGACTCCGAGCAGTACTTC.

The genes are TRBV6-2 or TRBV6-3 and TRBJ2-3; 10 bases are a match to TRBD2. The CDR3 length is 18 residues. CDR1 MNHEY and CDR2 SVGEGT come from the germline V gene. V was pared by 2 bases and J by 1 base, with 9 bases of the junction left unmatched. Written as DNA, the CDR3 is TGTGCCAGCAGTTACGCAGCGGGGGGGCCGTCGGGCACAGATACGCAGTATTTT. Its translation: CASSYAAGGPSGTDTQYF.

The chain has TRBV18 and TRBJ2-1; D may correspond to TRBD1 or TRBD2 (5 bases each). Trimming left V 6 bases short and J 2 bases short, with 11 bases between. This CDR3 is 14 amino acids long. CDR1 is KGHSH, CDR2 LQKENI, per germline. The CDR3 nucleotides read TGTGCCAGCTCCCGGGACGGAACCTACAATGAGCAGTTCTTC. It encodes CASSRDGTYNEQFF.

This chain links TRBV27 with TRBJ2-1, with 9 bases aligning to TRBD1. Trimming took 4 bases from V and 5 from J; bases not matched to a gene: 9. This CDR3 contains 16 residues. Germline V lookup: CDR1 MNHEY, CDR2 SMNVEV (reference sequence). Written as DNA, the CDR3 is TGTGCCAGCAGTTCACCGGGACAGGGTCTTGACAATGAGCAGTTCTTC. This encodes CASSSPGQGLDNEQFF.

J is TRBJ2-2 and V is TRBV14, with D hard to call. The CDR3 loop spans 13 amino acids. Germline CDR1 and CDR2: SGHDN and FVKESK. Trimming removed 1 base at V and 6 bases at J, with 6 bases between. Written as DNA, the CDR3 is TGTGCCAGCAGCCAAGCGGTAGCCGGGGAGCTGTTTTTT. Protein product: CASSQAVAGELFF.

In its sample, this clonotype was seen a few times. This rearrangement joins TRBV3-1 to TRBJ2-3; 11 nucleotides agree with TRBD2. This CDR3 contains 18 residues. CDR1 and CDR2 from the germline V gene are LGHDT and YNNKEL (reference sequence). V shed 5 bases and J 1 base; nucleotides not matched to a gene: 11. The CDR3 here is CASSALPGLAARTDTQYF. The CDR3 DNA follows: TGTGCCAGCAGCGCCCTGCCGGGACTAGCGGCCCGCACAGATACGCAGTATTTT.

The CDR3 coding sequence is TGTGCCAGCAGCTCCGGCGCGGGGGAGTACAATGAGCAGTTCTTC. The encoded protein is CASSSGAGEYNEQFF. The chain has TRBV11-2 and TRBJ2-1; 7 bases match TRBD2. V lost 4 bases, J lost 4 bases, and 7 bases stayed unmatched. This CDR3 is 15 amino acids long. Germline CDR1 and CDR2: SGHAT and FQNNGV.

V and J are TRBV4-1 and TRBJ1-2, with D uncertain. Germline V gene sequence: CDR1 MGHRA, CDR2 YSYEKL. V lost 5 bases and J 4 bases, leaving 14 bases between the germline ends. This CDR3 is built from 14 residues. CDR3 nucleotide sequence: TGCGCCAGCAGCGAGGGCCACGGCGGCTATGGCTACACCTTC. It translates to CASSEGHGGYGYTF.

The table lists this clonotype with a few counts. V is TRBV5-6 and J is TRBJ1-2, with a tentative D call TRBD1 (5 bases). The V gene's germline CDR1 is SGHDT and CDR2 YYEEEE. This CDR3 region has 13 residues. Trimming left V 1 base short and J 8 bases short, with 12 bases between. CDR3 DNA: TGTGCCAGCAGCTTGATCCCAGGGCGCGGCTACACCTTC. Protein product: CASSLIPGRGYTF. Variable domain in full (rest from reference TRBV5-6 and TRBJ1-2): DAGVTQSPTHLIKTRGQQVTLRCSPKSGHDTVSWYQQALGQGPQFIFQYYEEEERQRGNFPDRFSGHQFPNYSSELNVNALLLGDSALYLCASSLIPGRGYTFGSGTRLTVV.

This clonotype has more than one count but fewer than ten. This sequence joins TRBV6-5 and TRBJ2-3, with D perhaps TRBD1 (5 bases). Germline CDR1 and CDR2: MNHEY and SVGAGI. Trimming removed 4 bases at V and 2 bases at J, with 10 bases between. CDR3 size: 14 residues. CDR3 in DNA: TGTGCCAGCAGTTGGCAGGGCTCCACAGATACGCAGTATTTT. Its translation: CASSWQGSTDTQYF.

The CDR3 DNA reads TGTGCCAGCAGTTACTCCAGGAGCTCGGGGGGCGGTCTGAATGAGCAGTTCTTC. This gives the protein CASSYSRSSGGGLNEQFF. The rearrangement joins TRBV6-5 to TRBJ2-1; TRBD2 might be the D (7 bases). Between the trimmed V and J ends, which lost 0 bases and 7 bases, there was a span of 22 bases. The CDR3 loop spans 18 amino acids. CDR1 MNHEY and CDR2 SVGAGI come from the germline V gene.

This clonotype was counted a few times. The chain recombines TRBV7-8 with TRBJ2-5; D may be TRBD2 (6 bases). This CDR3 region has 13 residues. V lost 4 bases and J lost 7, with 13 bases in between. Germline V gene lookup returns CDR1 SGHVS and CDR2 FQNEAQ. The CDR3 protein is CASSSRDFGTQYF. The CDR3 coding sequence is TGTGCCAGCAGCTCCCGGGACTTCGGGACCCAGTACTTC.

This clonotype came up a few times. This rearrangement joins TRBV7-9 to TRBJ2-6; TRBD1 agrees at 9 bases. The CDR3 has 19 residues. From germline, CDR1 is SEHNR and CDR2 FQNEAQ (reference sequence). After removal of 5 bases from V and 0 bases from J, the junction contained 11 bases not matched to a gene. In DNA form, the CDR3 reads TGTGCCAGCAGCCCGGCGAGGGACAGGGCCCTCTCTGGGGCCAACGTCCTGACTTTC. This codes for CASSPARDRALSGANVLTF.

The rearrangement joins TRBV11-2 to TRBJ2-1, with TRBD2 as a possible D gene (6 bases). Per germline, CDR1 SGHAT and CDR2 FQNNGV. V was pared by 5 bases and J by 10 bases, with 15 bases between. CDR3 length equals 13 residues. Here the CDR3 reads CASSPGPGAEQFF. CDR3 DNA sequence: TGTGCCAGCAGCCCTGGGCCGGGAGCCGAGCAGTTCTTC. The full variable domain, rest sourced from reference TRBV11-2 and TRBJ2-1, is EAGVAQSPRYKIIEKRQSVAFWCNPISGHATLYWYQQILGQGPKLLIQFQNNGVVDDSQLPKDRFSAERLKGVDSTLKIQPAKLEDSAVYLCASSPGPGAEQFFGPGTRLTVL.

This clonotype was picked up a small number of times. The chain combines TRBV20-1 with TRBJ2-6, with D possibly TRBD2 on 6 matching bases. Looked up from germline, CDR1 is DFQATT and CDR2 is SNEGSKA (reference sequence). The CDR3 extends over 14 amino acids. V was cut by 5 bases and J by 0 bases, with 8 bases left in between. The CDR3 sequence: CSARSGSGANVLTF. The CDR3 DNA sequence: TGCAGTGCTCGTAGCGGCTCTGGGGCCAACGTCCTGACTTTC.

In its sample, this clonotype was seen many times. This chain uses TRBV29-1 with TRBJ2-5; TRBD2 aligns across 14 bases. Germline-derived CDR1 and CDR2 are SQVTM and ANQGSEA. The CDR3 runs to 13 residues. The V gene end was trimmed by 7 bases and the J gene end by 6 bases; junction bases not matched to a gene: 4. CDR3 DNA: TGCAGCGGACTAGCGGGGGGGCTGAAGACCCAGTACTTC. Translating gives CSGLAGGLKTQYF.

This clonotype was counted between two and nine times. The genes are TRBV7-9 and TRBJ1-1, with no clear D. V lost 1 base and J 2 bases, leaving 14 bases between the germline ends. The CDR3 contains 16 residues. Germline loops: CDR1 SEHNR, CDR2 FQNEAQ (reference sequence). CDR3 in amino acids: CASSLGSPQLNTEAFF. In nucleotides, the CDR3 is TGTGCCAGCAGCTTAGGGTCCCCGCAGCTAAACACTGAAGCTTTCTTT.

This clonotype came up a few times. V is TRBV11-2 and J is TRBJ1-5; weak D call: TRBD1 (6 bases). Trimming cost V 6 bases and J 2 bases, with 14 bases left between them. Germline V gives CDR1 SGHAT, CDR2 FQNNGV. The CDR3 spans 15 residues. The CDR3 loop reads CASSNGQRGNQPQHF. The CDR3 nucleotides read TGTGCCAGCAGTAACGGACAGAGGGGCAATCAGCCCCAGCATTTT.

The chain has TRBV20-1 and TRBJ2-2; TRBD2 might be the D (7 bases). V lost 5 bases to trimming and J lost 8 bases, with 18 bases between them. The CDR3 totals 14 residues. Germline values: CDR1 DFQATT, CDR2 SNEGSKA (reference sequence). CDR3 sequence reads: CSARRTGGDGELFF. DNA for the CDR3: TGCAGTGCTCGTAGGACGGGGGGCGATGGGGAGCTGTTTTTT.

The table lists this clonotype with a few counts. The CDR3 DNA is TGTGCCAGCAGCGAGCCCTCGGCGCTCGATGAGCAGTTCTTC. Translation gives CASSEPSALDEQFF. J is TRBJ2-1 and V is TRBV6-1; D remains ambiguous. This CDR3 region has 14 residues. Trimming removed 6 bases at V and 8 bases at J, with 17 bases between. CDR1 and CDR2 from the germline V gene are MNHNS and SASEGT.

The CDR3 nucleotides read TGTGCCACCAGCGGCCGGGACAGGGGCACTGAAGCTTTCTTT. It yields the protein CATSGRDRGTEAFF. This chain joins TRBV15 and TRBJ1-1, with 10 nucleotides matching TRBD1. Germline V gene sequence: CDR1 LNHNV, CDR2 YYDKDF (reference sequence). This CDR3 has 14 residues. The trim removed 5 bases at V and 4 bases at J, leaving 4 bases unmatched.

This rearrangement joins TRBV4-3 to TRBJ2-5, with D possibly TRBD2 on 5 matching bases. Germline V gene lookup returns CDR1 LGHNA and CDR2 YSLEER. The V and J ends lost 1 base and 3 bases respectively, with 12 bases between them. The CDR3 contains 15 residues. CDR3: CASSQGRPGEETQYF. In DNA, the CDR3 is TGCGCCAGCAGCCAAGGCCGGCCCGGGGAAGAGACCCAGTACTTC.